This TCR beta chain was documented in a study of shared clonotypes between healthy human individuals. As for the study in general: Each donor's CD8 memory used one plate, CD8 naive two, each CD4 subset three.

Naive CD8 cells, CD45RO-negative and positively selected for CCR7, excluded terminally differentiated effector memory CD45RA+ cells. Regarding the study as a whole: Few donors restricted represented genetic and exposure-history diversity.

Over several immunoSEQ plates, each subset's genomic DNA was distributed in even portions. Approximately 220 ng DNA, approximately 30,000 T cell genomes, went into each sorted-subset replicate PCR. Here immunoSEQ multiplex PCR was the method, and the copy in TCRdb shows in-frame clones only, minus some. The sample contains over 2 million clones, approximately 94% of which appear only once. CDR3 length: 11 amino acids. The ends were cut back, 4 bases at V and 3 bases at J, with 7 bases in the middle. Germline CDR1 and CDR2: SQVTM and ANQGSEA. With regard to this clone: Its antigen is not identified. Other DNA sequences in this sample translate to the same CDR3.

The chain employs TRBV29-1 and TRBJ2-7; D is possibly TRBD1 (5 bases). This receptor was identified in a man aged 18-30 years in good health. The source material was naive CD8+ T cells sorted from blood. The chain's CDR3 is CSVGTGYEQYF. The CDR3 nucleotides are TGCAGCGTTGGTACAGGCTACGAGCAGTACTTC.